This TCR beta chain was observed in a study of T cell changes during pregnancy in multiple sclerosis. Assay: immunoSEQ multiplex PCR; the TCRdb copy retains only in-frame clones and omits some. The profile shows 90,000 to 120,000 clones, just under 95% of them singletons. The sequence was obtained from a female donor in good health, enrolled as a control in a pregnancy study. The sample in question was peripheral blood, obtained in the third trimester of pregnancy.

CDR3 coding DNA: TGTGCCAGCAGCTTATTACTAGCGGGGGAACGCGGCGATGAGCAGTTCTTC. It specifies CASSLLLAGERGDEQFF. The chain is built from TRBV13 and TRBJ2-1, with 11 positions matching TRBD2. The CDR3 totals 17 residues. Germline CDR1 and CDR2: PRHDT and FYEKMQ (reference sequence). Trimming at V came to 2 bases and at J to 8 bases, leaving 11 bases not matched to a gene.